This T cell receptor (beta chain) was sequenced in a study of T cell responses to AZD1222 COVID-19 vaccine. Notes on the study in general: It should be noted that donors were predominantly white British and more often female, and clonal diversity was possibly underestimated. Reports say nearly half of spike-specific TCRs go after unmutated variant regions.

At least ten counts were recorded for this clone. Its antigen is unidentified. Sequencing used immunoSEQ multiplex PCR; TCRdb keeps in-frame clones, though not all of them. The data hold about 140,000 clones, with 85% to 95% observed a single time. Trimming took 8 bases from V and 1 from J; bases not matched to a gene: 7. Germline loops: CDR1 SGHNT, CDR2 YENEEA. The CDR3 runs to 15 residues. The specimen was peripheral blood, collected on day 0 of AZD1222 vaccination. The J gene is TRBJ2-2, the V gene TRBV11-3; 7 positions agree with TRBD1. This sequence originates from an adult in good health. The CDR3 DNA reads TGTGCCAGCTCCATACAGGGGCTGAACACCGGGGAGCTGTTTTTT. Encoded protein: CASSIQGLNTGELFF.